The present T cell receptor beta chain was sequenced within a study of T cells in Graves' hyperthyroidism and ophthalmopathy. General study findings and limits: Among thyroid clonotypes expanded above 0.001, most also appeared in blood. Prediction of ophthalmopathy progression came a median around 6.5 months pre-onset.

This clonotype was seen ten or more times. The antigen remains undetermined. Amplified regions were TCR beta CDR3 sequences from RNA transcripts. HTBI primers were the set used in a first-round RT-PCR of the TCR CDR3. Each CDR3 protein is one row after TCRdb ran MiXCR on the multiplex PCR reads. The sample records about 740,000 distinct CDR3 sequences, approximately 14% being singletons. Germline V gives CDR1 SNHLY, CDR2 FYNNEI. The CDR3 has 14 residues. V lost 10 bases and J lost 2, with 17 bases in between. Those patients with uncontrolled infection, other autoimmune disease, pregnancy or lactation were excluded.

This clonotype was obtained from a woman aged 18 to 35 with Graves' hyperthyroidism. The V gene is TRBV2, the J gene TRBJ2-5, with D maybe TRBD1 (6 bases). The sequenced material came from blood. CDR3: CAILVRGFQETQYF. The CDR3 DNA is TGTGCCATCCTAGTAAGGGGGTTTCAAGAGACCCAGTACTTC.